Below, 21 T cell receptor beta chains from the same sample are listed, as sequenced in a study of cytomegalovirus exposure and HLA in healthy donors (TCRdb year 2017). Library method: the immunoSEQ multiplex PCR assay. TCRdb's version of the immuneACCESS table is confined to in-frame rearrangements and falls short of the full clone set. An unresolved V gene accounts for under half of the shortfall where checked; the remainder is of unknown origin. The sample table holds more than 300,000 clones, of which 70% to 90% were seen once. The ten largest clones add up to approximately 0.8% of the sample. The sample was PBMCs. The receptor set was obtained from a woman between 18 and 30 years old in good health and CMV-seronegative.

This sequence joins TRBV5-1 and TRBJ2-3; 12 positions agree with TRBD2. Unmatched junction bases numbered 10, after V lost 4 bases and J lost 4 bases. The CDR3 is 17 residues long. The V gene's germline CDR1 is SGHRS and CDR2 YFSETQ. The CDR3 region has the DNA TGCGCCAGCAGCCGCGCCTCCCTAGCGGGAGGGGCAGATACGCAGTATTTT. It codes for CASSRASLAGGADTQYF.

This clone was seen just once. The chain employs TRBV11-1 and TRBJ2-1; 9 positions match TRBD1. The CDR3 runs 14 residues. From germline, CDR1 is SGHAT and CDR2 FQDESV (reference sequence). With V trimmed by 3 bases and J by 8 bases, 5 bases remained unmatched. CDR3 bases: TGTGCCAGCAGCTTTTGGGACAGGGTGGATGAGCAGTTCTTC. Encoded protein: CASSFWDRVDEQFF.

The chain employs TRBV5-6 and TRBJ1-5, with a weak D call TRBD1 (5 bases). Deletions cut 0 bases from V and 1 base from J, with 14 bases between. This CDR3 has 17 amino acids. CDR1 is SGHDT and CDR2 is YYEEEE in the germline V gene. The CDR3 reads CASSLGGARASNQPQHF. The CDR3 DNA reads TGTGCCAGCAGCTTGGGGGGTGCCAGGGCGAGCAATCAGCCCCAGCATTTT.

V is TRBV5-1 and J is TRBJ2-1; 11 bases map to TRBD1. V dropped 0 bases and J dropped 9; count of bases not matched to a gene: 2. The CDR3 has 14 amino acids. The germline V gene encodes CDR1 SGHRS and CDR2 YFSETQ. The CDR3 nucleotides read TGCGCCAGCAGCTTGGGGACAGGGGGCCGTGAGCAGTTCTTC. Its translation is CASSLGTGGREQFF.

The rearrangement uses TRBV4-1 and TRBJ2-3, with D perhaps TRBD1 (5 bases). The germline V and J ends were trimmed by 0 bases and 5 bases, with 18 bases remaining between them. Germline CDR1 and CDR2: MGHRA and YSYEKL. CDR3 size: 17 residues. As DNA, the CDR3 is TGCGCCAGCAGCCAAGAGATGGGTAGGGGTACACTAGATACGCAGTATTTT. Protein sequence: CASSQEMGRGTLDTQYF.

CDR3 loop: CASTSGGYTNYGYTF. CDR3 bases: TGTGCCAGCACCTCGGGGGGGTATACTAACTATGGCTACACCTTC. The V call is TRBV6-5, the J call TRBJ1-2; TRBD1 might be the D (5 bases). Per germline, CDR1 MNHEY and CDR2 SVGAGI. This CDR3 spans 15 amino acids. The V end lost 7 bases, the J end lost 0 bases, and 15 bases lay between the germline ends.

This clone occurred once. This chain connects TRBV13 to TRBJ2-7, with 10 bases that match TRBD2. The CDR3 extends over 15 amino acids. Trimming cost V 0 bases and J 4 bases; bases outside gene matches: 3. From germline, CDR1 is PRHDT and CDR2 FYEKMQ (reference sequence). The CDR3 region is CASSLGGSGRYEQYF. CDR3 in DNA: TGTGCCAGCAGCTTAGGGGGTAGCGGGAGGTACGAGCAGTACTTC. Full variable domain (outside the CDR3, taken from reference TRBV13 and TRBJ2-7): AAGVIQSPRHLIKEKRETATLKCYPIPRHDTVYWYQQGPGQDPQFLISFYEKMQSDKGSIPDRFSAQQFSDYHSELNMSSLELGDSALYFCASSLGGSGRYEQYFGPGTRLTVT.

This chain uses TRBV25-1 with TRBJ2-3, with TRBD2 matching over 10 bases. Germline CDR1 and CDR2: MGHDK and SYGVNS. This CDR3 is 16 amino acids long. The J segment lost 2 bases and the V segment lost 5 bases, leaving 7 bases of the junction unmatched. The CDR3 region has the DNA TGTGCCAGCAGTTCCTCTAGCGGGAGACCCACAGATACGCAGTATTTT. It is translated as CASSSSSGRPTDTQYF.

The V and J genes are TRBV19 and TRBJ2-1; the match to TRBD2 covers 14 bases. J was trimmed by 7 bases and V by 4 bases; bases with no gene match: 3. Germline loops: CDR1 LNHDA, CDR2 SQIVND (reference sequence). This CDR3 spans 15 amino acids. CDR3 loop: CASSTRTSGGNEQFF. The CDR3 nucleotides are TGTGCCAGTAGTACGAGGACTAGCGGGGGGAATGAGCAGTTCTTC.

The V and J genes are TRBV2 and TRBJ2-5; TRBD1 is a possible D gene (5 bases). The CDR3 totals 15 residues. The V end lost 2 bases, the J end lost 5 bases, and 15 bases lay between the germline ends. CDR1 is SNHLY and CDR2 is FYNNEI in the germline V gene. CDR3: CASSERSQGYETQYF. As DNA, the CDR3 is TGTGCCAGCAGTGAACGATCGCAGGGCTATGAGACCCAGTACTTC. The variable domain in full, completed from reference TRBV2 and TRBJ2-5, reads EPEVTQTPSHQVTQMGQEVILRCVPISNHLYFYWYRQILGQKVEFLVSFYNNEISEKSEIFDDQFSVERPDGSNFTLKIRSTKLEDSAMYFCASSERSQGYETQYFGPGTRLLVL.

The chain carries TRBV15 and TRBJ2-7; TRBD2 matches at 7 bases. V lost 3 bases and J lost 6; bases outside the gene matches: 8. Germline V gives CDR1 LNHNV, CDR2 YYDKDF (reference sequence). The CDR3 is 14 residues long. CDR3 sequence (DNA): TGTGCCACCAGCAGTAGTACGGGGGGACGCGAGCAGTACTTC. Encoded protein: CATSSSTGGREQYF.

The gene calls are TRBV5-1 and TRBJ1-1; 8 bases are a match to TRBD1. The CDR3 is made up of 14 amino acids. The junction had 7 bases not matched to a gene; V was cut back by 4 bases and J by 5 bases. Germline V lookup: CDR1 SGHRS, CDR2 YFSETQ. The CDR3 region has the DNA TGCGCCAGCAGCCAAGGACAGGGCGGTACTGAAGCTTTCTTT. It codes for CASSQGQGGTEAFF.

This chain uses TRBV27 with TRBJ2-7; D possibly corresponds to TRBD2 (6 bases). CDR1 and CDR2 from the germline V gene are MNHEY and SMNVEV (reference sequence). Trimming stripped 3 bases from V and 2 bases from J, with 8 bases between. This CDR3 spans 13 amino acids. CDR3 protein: CASSFRLAYEQYF. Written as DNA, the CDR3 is TGTGCCAGCAGTTTTAGACTAGCCTACGAGCAGTACTTC.

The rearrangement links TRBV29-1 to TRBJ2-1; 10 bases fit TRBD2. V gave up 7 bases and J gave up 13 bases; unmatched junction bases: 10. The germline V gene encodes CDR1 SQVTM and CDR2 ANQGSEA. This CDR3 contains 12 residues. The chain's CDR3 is CSARSGLAPQFF. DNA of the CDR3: TGCAGCGCCCGCTCGGGACTAGCGCCCCAGTTCTTC.

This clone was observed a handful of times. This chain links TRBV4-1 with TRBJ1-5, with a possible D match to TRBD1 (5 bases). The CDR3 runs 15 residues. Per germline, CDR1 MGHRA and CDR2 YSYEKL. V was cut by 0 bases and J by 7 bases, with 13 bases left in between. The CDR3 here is CASSQDQRRGQPQHF. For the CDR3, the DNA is TGCGCCAGCAGCCAAGATCAACGAAGGGGCCAGCCCCAGCATTTT.

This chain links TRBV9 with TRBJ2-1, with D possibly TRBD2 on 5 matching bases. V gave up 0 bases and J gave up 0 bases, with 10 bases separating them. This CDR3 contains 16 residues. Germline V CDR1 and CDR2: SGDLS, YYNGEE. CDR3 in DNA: TGTGCCAGCAGCGTAGTCGAGGGAAGCTCCTACAATGAGCAGTTCTTC. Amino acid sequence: CASSVVEGSSYNEQFF.

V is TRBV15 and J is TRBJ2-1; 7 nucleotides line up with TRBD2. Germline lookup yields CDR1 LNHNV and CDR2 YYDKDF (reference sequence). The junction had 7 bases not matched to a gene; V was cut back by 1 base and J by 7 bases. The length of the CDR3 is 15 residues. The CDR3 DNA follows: TGTGCCACCAGCAGAGTTGGGGAGGGGTTGAATGAGCAGTTCTTC. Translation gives CATSRVGEGLNEQFF.

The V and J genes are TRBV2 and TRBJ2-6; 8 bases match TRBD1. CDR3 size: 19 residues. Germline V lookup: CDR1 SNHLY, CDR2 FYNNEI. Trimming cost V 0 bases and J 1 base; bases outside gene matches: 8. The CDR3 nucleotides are TGTGCCAGCAGTGAAGCTCCAGGACAGGGTGTATCTGGGGCCAACGTCCTGACTTTC. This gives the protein CASSEAPGQGVSGANVLTF.

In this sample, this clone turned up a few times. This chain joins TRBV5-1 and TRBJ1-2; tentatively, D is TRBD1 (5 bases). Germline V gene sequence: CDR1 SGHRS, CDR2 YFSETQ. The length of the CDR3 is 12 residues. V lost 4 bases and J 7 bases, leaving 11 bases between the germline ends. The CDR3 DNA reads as TGCGCCAGCAGCCTCAGGGAGGGTGGCTACACCTTC. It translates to CASSLREGGYTF.

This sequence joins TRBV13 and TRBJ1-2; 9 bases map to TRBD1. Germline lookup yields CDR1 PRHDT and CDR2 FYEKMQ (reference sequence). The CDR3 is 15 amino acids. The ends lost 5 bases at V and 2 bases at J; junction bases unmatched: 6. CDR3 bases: TGTGCCAGCAGCGGACGGGACAGGGTAAACTATGGCTACACCTTC. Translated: CASSGRDRVNYGYTF.

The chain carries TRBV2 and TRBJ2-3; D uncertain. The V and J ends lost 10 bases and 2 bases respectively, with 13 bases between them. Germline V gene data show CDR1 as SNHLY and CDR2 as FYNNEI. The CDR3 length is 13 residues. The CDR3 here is CATWLSSTDTQYF. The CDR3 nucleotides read TGTGCCACCTGGTTGAGTTCCACAGATACGCAGTATTTT.